Below, 30 T cell receptor beta chains from the same sample are listed, as sequenced in a study of T cells in Graves' hyperthyroidism and ophthalmopathy. Amplification of TCR beta CDR3 regions was performed using RNA transcripts as template. A first-round RT-PCR of the TCR CDR3 used the HTBI primer set. TCRdb re-called the multiplex PCR reads with MiXCR, one entry per CDR3 protein. The top ten hold 9.2% of the sample, which has about 360,000 distinct CDR3 sequences, less than 15% seen once. The sequencing input was blood. The receptors stem from a woman between 18 and 29 years old with Graves' hyperthyroidism.

This clonotype was seen only a few times. J is TRBJ2-5 and V is TRBV20-1; 9 bases match TRBD2. The CDR3 extends over 15 amino acids. V lost 3 bases, J lost 2 bases, and 7 bases stayed unmatched. Per the germline V gene, CDR1 is DFQATT and CDR2 is SNEGSKA (reference sequence). The CDR3 bases are TGCAGTGCTAGGAAGGCTAGCGGGACTCAAGAGACCCAGTACTTC. Amino acids: CSARKASGTQETQYF.

The rearrangement links TRBV18 to TRBJ1-5; D call uncertain. Germline V gene lookup returns CDR1 KGHSH and CDR2 LQKENI. This CDR3 contains 13 residues. Deletions cut 1 base from V and 5 bases from J, with 6 bases between. CDR3 amino acids: CASSPRADQPQHF. The CDR3, as DNA: TGTGCCAGCTCACCACGCGCAGATCAGCCCCAGCATTTT.

This clonotype was found many times. The V gene is TRBV27, the J gene TRBJ2-3; TRBD2 matches at 9 bases. With 5 bases clipped from V and 2 bases from J, the junction kept 5 bases outside the gene matches. The length of the CDR3 is 15 residues. CDR1 MNHEY and CDR2 SMNVEV come from the germline V gene (reference sequence). CDR3 protein: CASSPGLAITDTQYF. In nucleotides, the CDR3 is TGTGCCAGCAGTCCGGGACTAGCAATCACAGATACGCAGTATTTT.

This chain joins TRBV13 and TRBJ2-3; D may be TRBD2 (6 bases). V lost 6 bases, J lost 6 bases, and 16 bases lay in between. There are 14 residues in the CDR3. CDR1 and CDR2 (germline): PRHDT, FYEKMQ (reference sequence). In DNA form, the CDR3 reads TGTGCCAGCAGTTGGGGGAGGCCCTACGATACGCAGTATTTT. Translated, it gives CASSWGRPYDTQYF.

Ten or more counts support this clonotype. The V call is TRBV9, the J call TRBJ2-2; no clear D. CDR3 length: 15 residues. CDR1 is SGDLS, CDR2 YYNGEE, per germline. V was clipped by 1 base and J by 0 bases, with 7 bases between them. The DNA of the CDR3 is TGTGCCAGCAGCGTATGGGCAGCGAACACCGGGGAGCTGTTTTTT. This encodes CASSVWAANTGELFF.

This clonotype was seen repeatedly, ten times or more. This chain joins TRBV27 and TRBJ2-5; the match to TRBD2 covers 7 bases. Unmatched junction bases numbered 9, after V lost 4 bases and J lost 7 bases. The germline CDR1 and CDR2 sequences are MNHEY and SMNVEV (reference sequence). The CDR3 runs to 14 residues. CDR3 coding DNA: TGTGCCAGCAGTTCCGGGGTCGCTAGCGGGACCCAGTACTTC. This gives the protein CASSSGVASGTQYF.

This clonotype was observed many times. V is TRBV10-3 and J is TRBJ2-7; D possibly matches TRBD1 or TRBD2 (7 bases each). The CDR3 is 13 amino acids. Germline assignment: CDR1 ENHRY and CDR2 SYGVKD. The germline V and J ends were trimmed by 8 bases and 5 bases, with 16 bases remaining between them. CDR3: CAIGRDRDHEQYF. DNA for the CDR3: TGTGCCATCGGGAGGGACAGAGACCACGAGCAGTACTTC.

This clonotype appeared a few times. The V and J genes are TRBV7-2 and TRBJ2-7, with 9 positions matching TRBD1. The junction had 7 bases not matched to a gene; V was cut back by 5 bases and J by 2 bases. CDR1 is SGHTA and CDR2 is FQGNSA in the germline V gene. The CDR3 contains 15 residues. CDR3 DNA: TGTGCCAGCAGCCCACAGGGGACAGGGCCCTACGAGCAGTACTTC. Protein: CASSPQGTGPYEQYF.

This clonotype has at least ten counts. CDR3 protein: CASATGGNTEAFF. The CDR3 DNA follows: TGCGCCAGCGCGACAGGGGGGAACACTGAAGCTTTCTTT. The chain carries TRBV5-1 and TRBJ1-1; 9 nucleotides match TRBD1. In germline, CDR1 is SGHRS, CDR2 YFSETQ. The CDR3 extends over 13 amino acids. V gave up 7 bases and J gave up 1 base; unmatched junction bases: 2.

This clonotype was recorded many times. This chain links TRBV7-9 with TRBJ2-1; 7 bases align to TRBD1. The CDR3 loop spans 16 amino acids. The germline gives CDR1 SEHNR, CDR2 FQNEAQ (reference sequence). Germline trimming cut 8 bases from V and 4 bases from J; bases unmatched to any gene: 14. The CDR3 is CASPKGSRTGYNEQFF. In DNA form, the CDR3 reads TGTGCCAGCCCCAAGGGTTCGAGGACAGGTTACAATGAGCAGTTCTTC.

This clonotype was detected ten times or more. The J gene is TRBJ2-5, the V gene TRBV6-2 or TRBV6-3; D is unresolved. The CDR3 runs to 13 residues. V was pared by 2 bases and J by 6 bases, with 10 bases between. Germline CDR1 reads MNHEY; CDR2 reads SVGEGT. The DNA of the CDR3 is TGTGCCAGCAGTTACGGTGTCTCCCAGACCCAGTACTTC. Translated: CASSYGVSQTQYF.

The table lists this clonotype with many counts. V is TRBV29-1 and J is TRBJ1-2, with a possible D match to TRBD1 (6 bases). V lost 3 bases to trimming and J lost 4 bases, with 15 bases between them. Germline values: CDR1 SQVTM, CDR2 ANQGSEA. The CDR3 covers 14 residues. CDR3 protein: CSVEGEGVIYGYTF. The CDR3 DNA is TGCAGCGTTGAGGGAGAGGGGGTGATCTATGGCTACACCTTC.

This clonotype was observed many times. The rearrangement joins TRBV7-2 to TRBJ2-1, with D possibly TRBD1 on 6 matching bases. Trimming pared 0 bases from V and 9 bases from J, leaving 9 bases between. The germline V gene has CDR1 SGHTA and CDR2 FQGNSA. The CDR3 loop spans 13 amino acids. The CDR3 region is CASSLASGAEQFF. The CDR3 DNA reads TGTGCCAGCAGCTTAGCTTCAGGGGCTGAGCAGTTCTTC.

This clonotype has at least ten counts. The gene calls are TRBV6-1 and TRBJ1-1, with D uncertain. Trimming took off 2 bases at V and 1 base at J, with 8 bases between the two ends. Germline values: CDR1 MNHNS, CDR2 SASEGT. The CDR3 is 14 amino acids. The CDR3 region is CASSESDENTEAFF. DNA of the CDR3: TGTGCCAGCAGTGAATCGGACGAGAACACTGAAGCTTTCTTT.

This clonotype has at least ten counts. The gene calls are TRBV9 and TRBJ2-5; D unclear. This CDR3 is built from 16 residues. V shed 2 bases and J shed 1 base, with 15 bases lying between them. Germline V gives CDR1 SGDLS, CDR2 YYNGEE. The CDR3 nucleotides are TGTGCCAGCAGCGTCAATCTGCAGGATCCCCAAGAGACCCAGTACTTC. This encodes CASSVNLQDPQETQYF.

This clonotype was counted at least ten times. At one end, the junction sequence differs from germline, possibly due to a read error. The chain recombines TRBV29-1 with TRBJ1-6; D ambiguous. The CDR3 has 13 residues. CDR1 is SQVTM, CDR2 ANQGSEA, per germline. CDR3 loop: CSAAISDNSPLHF. CDR3 nucleotide sequence: TGCAGCGCAGCTATCTCCGATAATTCACCCCTCCACTTT.

This clonotype was counted at least ten times. The J gene is TRBJ2-1, the V gene TRBV7-3; TRBD2 matches 8 bases. Germline V CDR1 and CDR2: SGHTA, FQGTGA. This CDR3 contains 14 residues. J lost 9 bases, V lost 2 bases, and 6 bases had no gene match. CDR3: CASSLGTGRGEQFF. The CDR3 DNA reads as TGTGCCAGCAGCTTAGGAACCGGGAGGGGTGAGCAGTTCTTC.

This clonotype was recorded at least ten times. This chain uses TRBV6-1 with TRBJ2-7; no definite D call. Germline V gene lookup returns CDR1 MNHNS and CDR2 SASEGT. The length of the CDR3 is 12 residues. V was cut by 1 base and J by 4 bases, with 5 bases left in between. CDR3 DNA sequence: TGTGCCAGCAGTGAAGGGGCTTACGAGCAGTACTTC. Protein sequence: CASSEGAYEQYF.

This clonotype was counted many times. V is TRBV24-1 and J is TRBJ2-3; 9 positions agree with TRBD2. J lost 6 bases, V lost 4 bases, and 7 bases had no gene match. The CDR3 length is 15 residues. Germline lookup yields CDR1 KGHDR and CDR2 SFDVKD. CDR3 residues: CATSEEAGGLDTQYF. CDR3 sequence (DNA): TGTGCCACCAGTGAAGAAGCGGGAGGCCTGGATACGCAGTATTTT.

This clonotype was recorded at least ten times. V gene TRBV20-1 combines with J gene TRBJ1-1; D remains ambiguous. The CDR3 has 13 residues. V lost 3 bases to trimming and J lost 4 bases, with 12 bases between them. CDR1 and CDR2 (germline): DFQATT, SNEGSKA (reference sequence). CDR3 sequence reads: CSASAARGTEAFF. The CDR3 nucleotides read TGCAGTGCTAGTGCCGCCCGAGGCACTGAAGCTTTCTTT.

Of note for this clonotype: Just one base apart from a much larger clone, this may be a read error. V and J are TRBV7-8 and TRBJ1-2, with TRBD1 identical over 8 bases. The germline V gene has CDR1 SGHVS and CDR2 FQNEAQ. CDR3 length equals 14 residues. In DNA, the CDR3 is TGTGCCAGCAGCCTAGGACAGGGTCAATATGGCTACGCCTTC. Its translation: CASSLGQGQYGYAF.

This clonotype occurred many times. The chain uses TRBV27 and TRBJ1-1; D gene unclear. The CDR3 runs to 12 residues. Deletions cut 4 bases from V and 4 bases from J, with 7 bases between. Germline CDR1 MNHEY, CDR2 SMNVEV (reference sequence). The CDR3 sequence is CASSSPGTEAFF. CDR3 in DNA: TGTGCCAGCAGTTCCCCGGGCACTGAAGCTTTCTTT.

This clonotype has a count of ten or more. The V call is TRBV3-1, the J call TRBJ1-6; TRBD1 might be the D (6 bases). CDR3 length: 13 residues. The V end lost 4 bases, the J end lost 10 bases, and 11 bases lay between the germline ends. In germline, CDR1 is LGHDT, CDR2 YNNKEL (reference sequence). The CDR3 DNA reads as TGTGCCAGCAGCCCGACAGGTTGGTCACCCCTCCACTTT. Translation gives CASSPTGWSPLHF. Full variable domain (remainder filled in from reference TRBV3-1 and TRBJ1-6): DTAVSQTPKYLVTQMGNDKSIKCEQNLGHDTMYWYKQDSKKFLKIMFSYNNKELIINETVPNRFSPKSPDKAHLNLHINSLELGDSAVYFCASSPTGWSPLHFGNGTRLTVT.

This clonotype was seen only a few times. This sequence joins TRBV4-2 and TRBJ2-2; no clear D. This CDR3 region has 14 residues. V lost 2 bases, J lost 9 bases, and 13 bases lay in between. Looked up from germline, CDR1 is LGHNA and CDR2 is YNFKEQ. CDR3 sequence reads: CASSQRHGHWELFF. As DNA, the CDR3 is TGTGCCAGCAGCCAACGGCATGGGCATTGGGAGCTGTTTTTT.

This clonotype appeared many times. This chain uses TRBV6-1 with TRBJ2-7; 7 bases align to TRBD1. Germline-derived CDR1 and CDR2 are MNHNS and SASEGT. The CDR3 has 20 residues. The V gene end was trimmed by 9 bases and the J gene end by 3 bases; junction bases not matched to a gene: 29. CDR3: CASVTGSLRRGGEKDYEQYF. The CDR3 DNA reads TGTGCCAGTGTGACAGGGTCCCTGCGGCGCGGCGGAGAGAAAGACTACGAGCAGTACTTC.

This clonotype was seen many times. V is TRBV20-1 and J is TRBJ2-7, with TRBD1 matching 11 bases. This CDR3 has 18 residues. CDR1 is DFQATT and CDR2 is SNEGSKA in the germline V gene (reference sequence). The trim removed 3 bases at V and 3 bases at J, leaving 16 bases unmatched. CDR3 region: CSARGWGQGVLERYEQYF. In DNA, the CDR3 is TGCAGTGCTAGGGGTTGGGGACAGGGGGTTCTTGAACGCTACGAGCAGTACTTC.

The chain links TRBV19 to TRBJ1-5, with 10 nucleotides matching TRBD1. V lost 2 bases, J lost 0 bases, and 19 bases stayed unmatched. CDR3 length equals 22 residues. Germline CDR1 and CDR2: LNHDA and SQIVND (reference sequence). The CDR3 spells CASSIYRDRGSGMGPSNQPQHF. Here the CDR3 DNA reads TGTGCCAGTAGTATATACCGGGACAGGGGTTCTGGGATGGGCCCTAGCAATCAGCCCCAGCATTTT.

There are a few counts of this clonotype. This chain uses TRBV12-3 or TRBV12-4 with TRBJ1-4, with 10 bases lining up with TRBD1. The CDR3 runs 22 residues. After removal of 5 bases from V and 0 bases from J, the junction contained 21 bases not matched to a gene. The CDR3 coding sequence is TGTGCCAGCAGTCCCTTCGACAGGGGGCTTGTTAGGTCCCCTGCAACTAATGAAAAACTGTTTTTT. Residues: CASSPFDRGLVRSPATNEKLFF.

On this clonotype itself: Its ends do not fully match the called genes, so a read error is possible. This chain links TRBV27 with TRBJ2-6; the match to TRBD1 covers 7 bases. This CDR3 spans 15 amino acids. Germline V lookup: CDR1 MNHEY, CDR2 SMNVEV (reference sequence). The DNA of the CDR3 is TGTGCCAGCAGCGTAGGGGGCTCTGGGGCCAACGTCCTGATTTTC. Amino acids: CASSVGGSGANVLIF.

The V and J genes are TRBV28 and TRBJ1-2; 9 bases map to TRBD1. V shed 6 bases and J 6 bases; nucleotides not matched to a gene: 5. In germline, CDR1 is MDHEN, CDR2 SYDVKM. CDR3 length: 13 amino acids. The CDR3 bases are TGTGCCAGCAGGGCCCGGGACAGGGATGGCTACACCTTC. Residues: CASRARDRDGYTF.